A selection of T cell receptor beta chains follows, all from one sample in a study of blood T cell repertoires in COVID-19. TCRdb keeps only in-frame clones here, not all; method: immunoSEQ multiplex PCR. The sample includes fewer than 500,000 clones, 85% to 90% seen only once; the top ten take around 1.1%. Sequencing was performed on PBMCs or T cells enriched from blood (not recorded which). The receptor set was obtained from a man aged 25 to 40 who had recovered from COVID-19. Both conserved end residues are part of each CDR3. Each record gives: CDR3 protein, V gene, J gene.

CDR3: CASKRYSNNEQFF; V: TRBV2; J: TRBJ2-1
CDR3: CASSLNSYEQYF; V: TRBV13; J: TRBJ2-7
CDR3: CASSFNHPGLLTTDTQYF; V: TRBV27; J: TRBJ2-3
CDR3: CASSEGYEQYF; V: TRBV3-1/TRBV3-2; J: TRBJ2-7
CDR3: CAISEFSGTSGTTDTQYF; V: TRBV10-3; J: TRBJ2-3
CDR3: CASSLGVSDTNEQFF; V: TRBV7-7; J: TRBJ2-1
CDR3: CSVLDRNTEAFF; V: TRBV29-1; J: TRBJ1-1
CDR3: CASSGQGVGTEAFF; V: TRBV2; J: TRBJ1-1
CDR3: CASSLVGGNNEKLFF; V: TRBV5-1; J: TRBJ1-4
CDR3: CASSQQSHTGELFF; V: TRBV3-1/TRBV3-2; J: TRBJ2-2
CDR3: CASSQDKFTNYGYTF; V: TRBV4-2; J: TRBJ1-2
CDR3: CASSEARNPGTEAFF; V: TRBV2; J: TRBJ1-1
CDR3: CASSPKDSLGTSNQPQHF; V: TRBV18; J: TRBJ1-5
CDR3: CASSLSREVETQYF; V: TRBV28; J: TRBJ2-5
CDR3: CASSQARGPGDEQFF; V: TRBV4-2; J: TRBJ2-1
CDR3: CASSLWSGMDIQYF; V: TRBV27; J: TRBJ2-4
CDR3: CASSRADGTDTQYF; V: TRBV28; J: TRBJ2-3
CDR3: CASRYSNYGYTF; V: TRBV28; J: TRBJ1-2
CDR3: CASSSGLAGAYEQYF; V: TRBV19; J: TRBJ2-7
CDR3: CASSDQGQPWYF; V: TRBV25-1; J: TRBJ2-5
CDR3: CASSETGHGPYEQYF; V: TRBV10-1; J: TRBJ2-7
CDR3: CASSLFGLNQPQHF; V: TRBV28; J: TRBJ1-5